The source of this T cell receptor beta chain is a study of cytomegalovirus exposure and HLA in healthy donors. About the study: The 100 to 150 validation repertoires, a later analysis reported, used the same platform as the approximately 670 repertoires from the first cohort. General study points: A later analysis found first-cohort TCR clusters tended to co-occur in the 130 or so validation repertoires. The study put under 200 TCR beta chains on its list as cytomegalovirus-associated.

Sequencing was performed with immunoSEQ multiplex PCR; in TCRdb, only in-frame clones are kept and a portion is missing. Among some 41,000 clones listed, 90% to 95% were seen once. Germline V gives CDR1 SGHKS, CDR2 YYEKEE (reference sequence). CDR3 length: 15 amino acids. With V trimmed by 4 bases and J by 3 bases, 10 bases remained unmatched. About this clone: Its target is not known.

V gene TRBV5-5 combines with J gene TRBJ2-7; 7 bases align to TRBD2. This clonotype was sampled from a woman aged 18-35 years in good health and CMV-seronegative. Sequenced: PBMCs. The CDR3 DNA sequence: TGTGCCAGCAGCAGTAAGCGGGAATCTGTCTACGAGCAGTACTTC. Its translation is CASSSKRESVYEQYF.